Below, 19 T cell receptor beta chains from the same sample are listed, as sequenced in a study of shared clonotypes between healthy human individuals. Using immunoSEQ multiplex PCR, the repertoire was profiled, and TCRdb retains in-frame clones only, with some absent. Of roughly 2.2 million clones in the sample, approximately 93% were seen once. What was sequenced was naive CD4+ T cells from PBMCs. Subset given: CD45RA+ positively selected. The receptors originated from a man younger than 35 in good health. Some clones in this sample may be carry-over from other donors' samples.

This clone was seen once. The chain is built from TRBV27 and TRBJ2-7, with D maybe TRBD1 (5 bases). Between the trimmed V and J ends, which lost 2 bases and 5 bases, there was a span of 13 bases. The CDR3 runs 14 residues. In germline, CDR1 is MNHEY, CDR2 SMNVEV (reference sequence). The chain's CDR3 is CASSLRLQGNEQYF. CDR3 nucleotide sequence: TGTGCCAGCAGTTTAAGGCTCCAGGGTAACGAGCAGTACTTC.

CDR3 sequence (DNA): TGCGCCAGCAGCTGGGGACGCCTGCAAGAGACCCAGTACTTC. It yields the protein CASSWGRLQETQYF. The chain is built from TRBV5-1 and TRBJ2-5; D possibly uses TRBD1 or TRBD2 (5 bases each). Germline assignment: CDR1 SGHRS and CDR2 YFSETQ. V shed 3 bases and J shed 2 bases, with 11 bases lying between them. CDR3 length equals 14 residues.

CDR3 sequence reads: CASSHGLAGGYGNEQFF. The DNA for the CDR3 is TGTGCCAGCAGCCACGGACTAGCGGGAGGGTATGGGAATGAGCAGTTCTTC. This chain uses TRBV14 with TRBJ2-1, with 15 bases aligning to TRBD2. Looked up from germline, CDR1 is SGHDN and CDR2 is FVKESK. J gave up 7 bases and V 3 bases, and 7 bases lay outside the gene matches. The CDR3 consists of 17 residues.

This clone was seen once. The V call is TRBV7-9, the J call TRBJ2-3; D gene ambiguous. Trimming took off 4 bases at V and 2 bases at J, with 4 bases between the two ends. The CDR3 sequence is 12 residues long. Germline V gene sequence: CDR1 SEHNR, CDR2 FQNEAQ (reference sequence). CDR3 in DNA: TGTGCCAGCAGCTACGACACAGATACGCAGTATTTT. The encoded protein is CASSYDTDTQYF.

Details on this clone: Additional DNA sequences in this sample encode the identical CDR3. The gene calls are TRBV9 and TRBJ1-2, with D perhaps TRBD1 (5 bases). The CDR3 runs 13 residues. Trimming removed 0 bases at V and 4 bases at J, with 7 bases between. The germline CDR1 and CDR2 sequences are SGDLS and YYNGEE. This CDR3 is CASSVATGYGYTF. CDR3 sequence (DNA): TGTGCCAGCAGCGTAGCTACAGGCTATGGCTACACCTTC.

The rearrangement links TRBV9 to TRBJ2-2; D unresolved. Germline values: CDR1 SGDLS, CDR2 YYNGEE. The V gene lost 0 bases and the J gene lost 5 bases, with 8 bases spanning the gap. The CDR3 contains 14 residues. In nucleotides, the CDR3 is TGTGCCAGCAGCGTAGGGGGTCGGACCGGGGAGCTGTTTTTT. This codes for CASSVGGRTGELFF.

The count of this clone is one. The rearrangement joins TRBV11-2 to TRBJ1-3, with D unresolved. The CDR3 covers 16 residues. V was pared by 1 base and J by 0 bases, with 10 bases between. Germline CDR1 reads SGHAT; CDR2 reads FQNNGV. In DNA form, the CDR3 reads TGTGCCAGCAGCTTAGGGCGCAGAGCCTCTGGAAACACCATATATTTT. Amino acids: CASSLGRRASGNTIYF. The full variable domain, completed using reference TRBV11-2 and TRBJ1-3, is EAGVAQSPRYKIIEKRQSVAFWCNPISGHATLYWYQQILGQGPKLLIQFQNNGVVDDSQLPKDRFSAERLKGVDSTLKIQPAKLEDSAVYLCASSLGRRASGNTIYFGEGSWLTVV.

The chain employs TRBV2 and TRBJ2-3; no firm D call. Deletions cut 7 bases from V and 0 bases from J, with 11 bases between. CDR3 length equals 14 residues. Per germline, CDR1 SNHLY and CDR2 FYNNEI. The CDR3 DNA sequence: TGTGCCAGCAATGGCATCTCTAGCACAGATACGCAGTATTTT. It specifies CASNGISSTDTQYF.

Here the CDR3 reads CASSMIGGLTTDTQYF. CDR3 DNA sequence: TGCGCCAGCAGCATGATCGGGGGGCTAACCACAGATACGCAGTATTTT. The V and J genes are TRBV5-1 and TRBJ2-3, with a weak D call TRBD2 (7 bases). Trimming shortened V by 4 bases and J by 2 bases, and 17 bases separated the two germline ends. The CDR3 loop spans 16 amino acids. The V gene's germline CDR1 is SGHRS and CDR2 YFSETQ. The full variable domain, rest sourced from reference TRBV5-1 and TRBJ2-3, is KAGVTQTPRYLIKTRGQQVTLSCSPISGHRSVSWYQQTPGQGLQFLFEYFSETQRNKGNFPGRFSGRQFSNSRSEMNVSTLELGDSALYLCASSMIGGLTTDTQYFGPGTRLTVL.

This chain connects TRBV5-1 to TRBJ2-1; the match to TRBD2 covers 11 bases. Trimming at V came to 3 bases and at J to 4 bases, leaving 9 bases not matched to a gene. Per the germline V gene, CDR1 is SGHRS and CDR2 is YFSETQ. This CDR3 has 17 residues. CDR3 loop: CASSSSDLAGGYNEQFF. DNA for the CDR3: TGCGCCAGCAGCTCCTCTGATCTAGCGGGAGGTTACAATGAGCAGTTCTTC.

V is TRBV19 and J is TRBJ2-3; 7 positions agree with TRBD1. CDR1 and CDR2 from the germline V gene are LNHDA and SQIVND (reference sequence). CDR3 length: 15 residues. V lost 1 base, J lost 2 bases, and 3 bases stayed unmatched. CDR3 sequence: CASSIGQGFTDTQYF. CDR3 nucleotide sequence: TGTGCCAGTAGTATAGGACAGGGTTTCACAGATACGCAGTATTTT.

With regard to this clone: This sample includes further DNA sequences coding for the same CDR3. This rearrangement joins TRBV18 to TRBJ2-5, with 8 bases matching TRBD1. J was trimmed by 0 bases and V by 3 bases; bases with no gene match: 0. CDR1 is KGHSH and CDR2 is LQKENI in the germline V gene. CDR3 length equals 14 residues. The CDR3 sequence is CASSPTGDQETQYF. CDR3 bases: TGTGCCAGCTCACCGACAGGGGACCAAGAGACCCAGTACTTC.

Here the CDR3 DNA reads TGTGCCAGCAGTTCCCTAGCGGGGACTAGCACAGATACGCAGTATTTT. Encoded protein: CASSSLAGTSTDTQYF. This sequence joins TRBV28 and TRBJ2-3; 9 bases align to TRBD2. Trimming cost V 4 bases and J 0 bases; bases outside gene matches: 5. The CDR3 runs to 16 residues. The V gene's germline CDR1 is MDHEN and CDR2 SYDVKM.

This chain connects TRBV7-2 to TRBJ1-5; no firm D call. The germline V gene encodes CDR1 SGHTA and CDR2 FQGNSA. Trimming stripped 2 bases from V and 3 bases from J, with 5 bases between. The CDR3 sequence is 13 residues long. CDR3: CASSLQVNQPQHF. In nucleotides, the CDR3 is TGTGCCAGCAGCTTACAGGTCAATCAGCCCCAGCATTTT.

The V call is TRBV7-2, the J call TRBJ1-5; 7 bases fit TRBD1. V lost 5 bases to trimming and J lost 0 bases; unmatched junction nucleotides: 7. Looked up from germline, CDR1 is SGHTA and CDR2 is FQGNSA. The length of the CDR3 is 16 residues. As DNA, the CDR3 is TGTGCCAGCAGCACGACGGGACAGAATAGCAATCAGCCCCAGCATTTT. Translating it yields CASSTTGQNSNQPQHF.

The rearrangement links TRBV10-3 to TRBJ2-3, with D possibly being TRBD1 or TRBD2 (5 bases each). This CDR3 is built from 12 residues. CDR1 ENHRY and CDR2 SYGVKD come from the germline V gene. Trimming shortened V by 6 bases and J by 1 base, and 5 bases separated the two germline ends. The DNA of the CDR3 is TGTGCCATCAGGGGGGGCACAGATACGCAGTATTTT. Translated, it gives CAIRGGTDTQYF.

The chain links TRBV29-1 to TRBJ2-1, with TRBD1 as a possible D gene (6 bases). The V end lost 5 bases, the J end lost 2 bases, and 10 bases lay between the germline ends. Germline CDR1 and CDR2: SQVTM and ANQGSEA. The CDR3 runs 13 residues. The CDR3 DNA reads TGCAGCGTTCACGGACAGACCTACAATGAGCAGTTCTTC. This gives the protein CSVHGQTYNEQFF.

Note on this clone: At the DNA level, this CDR3 is encoded by other sequences in the same sample as well. The chain links TRBV28 to TRBJ2-1; D not resolved. The CDR3 totals 13 residues. Deletions cut 5 bases from V and 0 bases from J, with 5 bases between. CDR1 and CDR2 (germline): MDHEN, SYDVKM. CDR3 sequence (DNA): TGTGCCAGCAGTCCTGACTCCTACAATGAGCAGTTCTTC. Its protein product is CASSPDSYNEQFF.

The V gene is TRBV5-4, the J gene TRBJ2-1; 14 bases match TRBD2. The CDR3 is 14 amino acids. The junction had 7 bases not matched to a gene; V was cut back by 4 bases and J by 13 bases. Per the germline V gene, CDR1 is SGHNT and CDR2 is YYREEE (reference sequence). CDR3 sequence reads: CASSKGLAGDVQFF. The DNA of the CDR3 is TGTGCCAGCAGCAAGGGACTAGCGGGAGACGTACAGTTCTTC.